The rows below give T cell receptor beta chains drawn from one sample of a study of early T cells in non-severe SARS-CoV-2 infection. Each CDR3 protein gets one entry after TCRdb re-called the 5' RACE reads with MiXCR. The table lists about 55,000 distinct CDR3 sequences, 15% of them singletons. The sample here was whole blood, taken at baseline. These TCRs come from an adult who was a healthcare worker with PCR-confirmed SARS-CoV-2 infection or an uninfected control (not recorded which). Each CDR3 is given with its conserved first and last residue. The order of the fields is clone size, J gene, D gene, V gene, CDR3 DNA, CDR3 protein. A D gene is named only where the DNA matches it firmly. A row's size may be missing; if present it is once, few, many or a size class.

few TRBJ1-3 NA TRBV28 TGTGCCAGCAGACCAGGGTACGGAAACACCATATATTTT CASRPGYGNTIYF
few TRBJ1-1 TRBD1 TRBV5-1 TGCGCCAGCTGGGACAGGGGGTCGAACACTGAAGCTTTCTTT CASWDRGSNTEAFF
NA TRBJ1-4 TRBD1 TRBV4-1 TGCGCCAGCAGCCTCCGGACAGGGATAATCTCAAATGAAAAACTGTTTTTT CASSLRTGIISNEKLFF
NA TRBJ2-3 NA TRBV20-1 TGCAGTGCCCCACAACTAGCCGCCACAGATACGCAGTATTTT CSAPQLAATDTQYF
many TRBJ2-3 NA TRBV7-2 TGTGCCAGCAGCTTAGGGGGTCCACCGGATACGCAGTATTTT CASSLGGPPDTQYF
few TRBJ1-2 NA TRBV21-1 TGTGCCAGCAGCCCTCCCCTGGGTGGCTACACCTTC CASSPPLGGYTF
NA TRBJ2-7 TRBD1 TRBV15 TGTGCCACCAGCATTCGGACAGGGCCCCAGAACGAGCAGTACTTC CATSIRTGPQNEQYF
few TRBJ2-7 TRBD2 TRBV29-1 TGCAGCGTTGTAAGCGGGACTAACTCCTACGAGCAGTACTTC CSVVSGTNSYEQYF
NA TRBJ2-4 NA TRBV14 TGTGCCAGCAGCCCCCGACCCGGGAGCGGGAACATTCAGTACTTC CASSPRPGSGNIQYF
many TRBJ2-7 TRBD1 TRBV11-2 TGTGCCAGCAGCTCGGCCGGGACAGGGAATGGAGAGCAGTACTTC CASSSAGTGNGEQYF
few TRBJ2-3 NA TRBV10-2 TGCGCCAGCACGGGGGACACACCTCGCACAGATACGCAGTATTTT CASTGDTPRTDTQYF